This T cell receptor (beta chain) comes out of a study of T cell changes during pregnancy in multiple sclerosis. The CDR3 extends over 17 amino acids. The protocol was immunoSEQ multiplex PCR, while the TCRdb copy is restricted to in-frame clones and leaves out a portion. The table records tens of thousands of clones, 80% to 95% of them present only once. This rearrangement joins TRBV21-1 to TRBJ2-1; TRBD2, the table's D call, lacks a check against the DNA. TRBV21-1 is a pseudogene. The origin of this receptor is a female donor with multiple sclerosis, enrolled in a pregnancy study. The starting material was CD4+ T cells from peripheral blood mononuclear cells, obtained after pregnancy. CDR3 nucleotides: TGTGCCAGCAGCAATGGGGAGCGGGAGGTCAGTATCGATGAGCAGTTCTTC. It specifies CASSNGEREVSIDEQFF.